This entry is about one T cell receptor beta chain. Germline CDR1 reads SQVTM; CDR2 reads ANQGSEA. The CDR3 is 14 residues long. Each TRB cDNA library was prepared by 5' RACE (with UMI labels). Reprocessing the 5' RACE reads, TCRdb reports a single entry for every CDR3 protein and omits DNA. Here the sample table reports 43,000 or so distinct CDR3 sequences. These data belong to a study of CXCR3-negative and CXCR3-positive naive CD8 T cells. This sequence originates from a human donor in good health. Some clones in this sample may be carry-over from other donors' samples. Specimen: naive CXCR3- CD8+ T cells from blood. Subset meaning: CD45RO-CCR7+CD27+CD95- naive CD8+ T cells lacking CXCR3 (TNR3-). The J gene is TRBJ2-1, the V gene TRBV29-1. CDR3 loop: CSVEDLRIDNEQFF.